This T cell receptor (beta chain) was sequenced for a study of T cells in women clearing cervical HPV infection. Study-wide background: Case blood drawn at lesion detection; control blood after infection cleared. With HLA typing for only a few women, HLA confounding remains possible.

A note on this clone: The read stops 3 residues short of the end of the CDR3; the missing end is completed from the germline J gene.

Germline loops: CDR1 SGHRS, CDR2 YFSETQ. V gave up 0 bases and J gave up 4 bases, with 12 bases separating them. The length of the CDR3 is 15 residues. Some clones are missing from TCRdb's copy, which holds only in-frame ones; the method was immunoSEQ multiplex PCR. The repertoire shows fewer than 20,000 clones; the top ten hold around 14%. The chain employs TRBV5-1 and TRBJ2-3, with D possibly being TRBD1 (5 bases). This receptor was identified in a woman between 18 and 70 years old with a cervical HPV16 infection that either progressed to CIN3+ or cleared (not recorded which). The sequenced sample consisted of blood buffy coat. CDR3 region: CASSLVSGFPDTQYF. CDR3 DNA (partial): TGCGCCAGCAGCTTGGTTTCAGGGTTTCCAGATACG.